The clone carrying this T cell receptor beta chain was counted only a few times. What it binds is unknown. The source of the sample is a study of T-cell memory formation after mild COVID-19. Study results and caveats: Later expanders leaned CD4+, whereas day 15 to 85 contracting clones were balanced CD4/CD8.

From the 5' RACE reads, TCRdb called clonotypes with MiXCR, one entry per CDR3 protein. This sample has roughly 580,000 distinct CDR3 sequences, with roughly 17% found just once. The receptor's source is an adult woman who had mild COVID-19 (a few samples of this study predate the infection). Cell type and time point are not known. The material sequenced was PBMCs or a T cell subset sorted from them (not recorded which).

The CDR3 DNA follows: TGCGCCAGCAGCCAAGATACCGACAGAGCCTACGAGCAGTACTTC. Protein: CASSQDTDRAYEQYF. The chain links TRBV4-3 to TRBJ2-7, with D tentatively TRBD1 (5 bases). Germline assignment: CDR1 LGHNA and CDR2 YSLEER. V was shortened by 0 bases and J by 2 bases, with 11 bases between the two germline ends. The CDR3 spans 15 residues.